Sequencing of this T cell receptor beta chain was carried out in a study of blood T cells in healthy people across ages. Every participating donor contributed 8 to 10 milliliters of peripheral blood through a draw. They isolated at least 6 million PBMCs from each sample. Findings and caveats of the study: The study could not conclusively compare naive and antigen-experienced cells, given its unsorted PBMCs.

The authors ran a second PCR of 7 to 11 cycles using a sample-barcoded 5' primer and a J-beta primer mix. Unique molecular identifiers of 12 random nucleotides labeled each cDNA. TCRdb reprocessed the 5' RACE reads via MiXCR and lists one record per CDR3 protein. This table holds 380,000 or so distinct CDR3 sequences, approximately 52% found once. Remarks on this clonotype: Its target is not known.

Trimming stripped 7 bases from V and 6 bases from J, with 17 bases between. The germline V gene has CDR1 SQVTM and CDR2 ANQGSEA. CDR3 length: 13 residues. The V gene is TRBV29-1, the J gene TRBJ2-3, with D unclear. The sequenced sample was blood. The receptor was derived from a man aged 60 to 75 in good health. CDR3 sequence reads: CSAPLAAADTQYF. The DNA of the CDR3 is TGCAGCGCTCCTCTTGCTGCAGCGGATACGCAGTATTTT.